The sequence of this T cell receptor beta chain was determined in a study of blood T cell repertoires in COVID-19. At the level of the study: There were acute and convalescent COVID-19 samples, and they came from the United States, Italy and Spain.

Participant age was about 18 to 89 years, and participants resided in 25 or so US areas. Clinical history as reported by participants underpinned cohort assignment. Resolution of symptoms, clearance, or two negative PCRs was present in recovered Cohort 3 donors. The CDR3 runs 13 residues. Looked up from germline, CDR1 is MNHNY and CDR2 is SVGAGI (reference sequence). V was pared by 2 bases and J by 1 base, with 5 bases between. Here immunoSEQ multiplex PCR was the method, and the copy in TCRdb shows in-frame clones only, minus some. The profile covers about 150,000 clones, with about 86% appearing a single time and more than 5.5% taken by the ten largest.

V gene TRBV6-6 combines with J gene TRBJ1-1; no clear D. This TCR was recovered from a man aged 50-59 years who had recovered from COVID-19. Sequenced sample: PBMCs or T cells enriched from blood (not recorded which). CDR3 protein: CASSYGGNTEAFF. The CDR3 DNA sequence: TGTGCCAGCAGTTACGGCGGGAACACTGAAGCTTTCTTT.